These 29 T cell receptor beta chains were sequenced from one sample in a study of control samples from healthy donors and cancer patients. Clones were sequenced by immunoSEQ multiplex PCR, and TCRdb holds only the in-frame ones, with some missing. This sample has about 57,000 clones, with approximately 90% found just once. The sample comprised PBMCs. These receptors were taken from a man younger than 45 with colorectal cancer.

The genes are TRBV3-1 (or the pseudogene TRBV3-2) and TRBJ1-2; no firm D call. The germline CDR1 and CDR2 sequences are LGHDT and YNNKEL (reference sequence). The CDR3 contains 11 residues. Trimming removed 0 bases at V and 8 bases at J, with 4 bases between. The CDR3 loop reads CASSQEGGYTF. DNA of the CDR3: TGTGCCAGCAGCCAAGAGGGCGGCTACACCTTC.

The table lists this clone with a count of one. The sample contains more than one DNA sequence encoding this CDR3. The rearrangement links TRBV9 to TRBJ1-1; maybe TRBD1 (6 bases). The CDR3 loop spans 13 amino acids. The germline V gene encodes CDR1 SGDLS and CDR2 YYNGEE. The V end was cut by 0 bases, the J end by 5 bases, with 8 bases between. For the CDR3, the DNA is TGTGCCAGCAGCGTAGGGGGGCGGACTGAAGCTTTCTTT. Translation: CASSVGGRTEAFF.

The CDR3 reads CASTAARMGTQYF. CDR3 nucleotide sequence: TGTGCCAGCACGGCCGCGAGGATGGGTACGCAGTATTTT. The chain employs TRBV2 and TRBJ2-3, with D uncertain. V was trimmed by 7 bases and J by 8 bases, leaving 16 bases between them. The CDR3 covers 13 residues. Per germline, CDR1 SNHLY and CDR2 FYNNEI.

This clone was recorded a few times. The chain combines TRBV7-9 with TRBJ2-2, with D perhaps TRBD2 (5 bases). CDR1 is SEHNR and CDR2 is FQNEAQ in the germline V gene (reference sequence). Trimming shortened V by 3 bases and J by 6 bases, and 8 bases separated the two germline ends. The CDR3 contains 13 residues. CDR3 amino acids: CASSFGGPGELFF. The CDR3 DNA reads as TGTGCCAGCAGCTTTGGCGGGCCCGGGGAGCTGTTTTTT.

In nucleotides, the CDR3 is TGTGCCAGCAGCAGACGGACGGGGAGGTATGAAAAACTGTTTTTT. It translates to CASSRRTGRYEKLFF. The genes are TRBV5-6 and TRBJ1-4, with D unresolved. The V end was cut by 4 bases, the J end by 6 bases, with 16 bases between. The CDR3 is 15 amino acids. Germline CDR1 reads SGHDT; CDR2 reads YYEEEE.

Only one count was recorded for this clone. The CDR3 reads CASSLDARGGGTDTQYF. DNA for the CDR3: TGTGCCAGCAGCTTAGATGCGCGGGGGGGCGGCACAGATACGCAGTATTTT. V and J are TRBV11-2 and TRBJ2-3; 9 bases map to TRBD2. Per the germline V gene, CDR1 is SGHAT and CDR2 is FQNNGV. Trimming at V came to 0 bases and at J to 1 base, leaving 5 bases not matched to a gene. This CDR3 is 17 amino acids long.

This clone has only one observation. The chain carries TRBV9 and TRBJ2-2, with TRBD1 matching 11 bases. CDR3 length: 14 residues. Germline CDR1 and CDR2: SGDLS and YYNGEE. V gave up 3 bases and J gave up 7 bases; unmatched junction bases: 2. CDR3 DNA: TGTGCCAGCAGCGGGGGACAGGGGGACGGGGAGCTGTTTTTT. This sequence encodes CASSGGQGDGELFF.

The V call is TRBV30, the J call TRBJ1-1, with D maybe TRBD1 (5 bases). Trimming pared 4 bases from V and 2 bases from J, leaving 17 bases between. CDR1 is GTSNPN and CDR2 is SVGIG in the germline V gene (reference sequence). This CDR3 is 15 amino acids long. CDR3: CAWKWGLYTNTEAFF. CDR3 in DNA: TGTGCCTGGAAGTGGGGCCTCTATACCAACACTGAAGCTTTCTTT. The full variable domain, in which reference TRBV30 and TRBJ1-1 provide the parts outside the CDR3, is SQTIHQWPATLVQPVGSPLSLECTVEGTSNPNLYWYRQAAGRGLQLLFYSVGIGQISSEVPQNLSASRPQDRQFILSSKKLLLSDSGFYLCAWKWGLYTNTEAFFGQGTRLTVV.

V gene TRBV7-6 combines with J gene TRBJ2-1; D is ambiguous. The CDR3 length is 13 residues. From germline, CDR1 is SGHVS and CDR2 FNYEAQ. Trimming took 7 bases from V and 6 from J, leaving 13 bases between them. CDR3 region: CASTLDEGNEQFF. CDR3 bases: TGTGCCAGCACCCTTGACGAAGGCAATGAGCAGTTCTTC.

This clone came up once. This chain connects TRBV30 to TRBJ1-5; D remains ambiguous. The CDR3 sequence is 15 residues long. The V end was cut by 3 bases, the J end by 4 bases, with 16 bases between. CDR1 and CDR2 from the germline V gene are GTSNPN and SVGIG (reference sequence). DNA for the CDR3: TGTGCCTGGAGCGCGTTAACGGGTACGAATCAGCCCCAGCATTTT. It translates to CAWSALTGTNQPQHF. Together with reference TRBV30 and TRBJ1-5, the CDR3 gives the full variable domain: SQTIHQWPATLVQPVGSPLSLECTVEGTSNPNLYWYRQAAGRGLQLLFYSVGIGQISSEVPQNLSASRPQDRQFILSSKKLLLSDSGFYLCAWSALTGTNQPQHFGDGTRLSIL.

This chain joins TRBV9 and TRBJ2-1, with D perhaps TRBD1 (5 bases). Trimming left V 3 bases short and J 4 bases short, with 14 bases between. The length of the CDR3 is 15 residues. Germline CDR1 SGDLS, CDR2 YYNGEE. The CDR3 region is CASSARWGHYNEQFF. CDR3 in DNA: TGTGCCAGCAGCGCTCGTTGGGGCCATTACAATGAGCAGTTCTTC.

This clone has a handful of counts. This chain links TRBV11-2 with TRBJ2-2; D is possibly TRBD1 (6 bases). This CDR3 is 18 amino acids long. CDR1 is SGHAT and CDR2 is FQNNGV in the germline V gene. V lost 5 bases and J lost 4, with 23 bases in between. As DNA, the CDR3 is TGTGCCAGCAGCCCTCCAATATGGGGGCAGGGAATCACCGGGGAGCTGTTTTTT. Protein sequence: CASSPPIWGQGITGELFF.

V is TRBV20-1 and J is TRBJ1-2, with TRBD1 matching over 9 bases. The ends lost 3 bases at V and 4 bases at J; junction bases unmatched: 12. Germline CDR1 and CDR2: DFQATT and SNEGSKA (reference sequence). The CDR3 length is 16 residues. The CDR3 DNA sequence: TGCAGTGCTAGTCCATCGTCTGGACAGGGGTTCTATGGCTACACCTTC. Residues: CSASPSSGQGFYGYTF.

Remarks on this clone: The junction shows a germline mismatch at one end, possibly a read error. This chain uses TRBV24-1 with TRBJ2-2; 9 bases are a match to TRBD2. Germline values: CDR1 KGHDR, CDR2 SFDVKD. This CDR3 region has 14 residues. The CDR3 DNA reads TGTGCCACCGGTGAAGCGGGGGGCACCGGGGAGCTGTTTTTT. Translated, it gives CATGEAGGTGELFF.

The rearrangement links TRBV7-2 to TRBJ2-2; tentatively, D is TRBD1 or TRBD2 (5 bases each). The CDR3 totals 18 residues. CDR1 is SGHTA and CDR2 is FQGNSA in the germline V gene. V lost 4 bases and J 0 bases, leaving 18 bases between the germline ends. This CDR3 reads CASSSLLWGFANTGELFF. CDR3 in DNA: TGTGCCAGCAGCTCCTTATTATGGGGGTTCGCGAACACCGGGGAGCTGTTTTTT.

The chain combines TRBV29-1 with TRBJ2-3, with TRBD1 matching 7 bases. V was clipped by 6 bases and J by 4 bases; unmatched bases: 10. Germline V gene data show CDR1 as SQVTM and CDR2 as ANQGSEA. The CDR3 loop spans 14 amino acids. The CDR3: CSVLTGLIADTQYF. The DNA for the CDR3 is TGCAGCGTCCTGACAGGGCTTATCGCAGATACGCAGTATTTT.

The chain links TRBV11-2 to TRBJ2-7; D is unresolved. Trimming took 3 bases from V and 3 from J, leaving 9 bases between them. The germline CDR1 and CDR2 sequences are SGHAT and FQNNGV. The CDR3 extends over 13 amino acids. The CDR3 nucleotides are TGTGCCAGCAGCTTCGGCGGCCTCTACGAGCAGTACTTC. Translating it yields CASSFGGLYEQYF.

The V gene is TRBV5-1, the J gene TRBJ1-3; weak D call: TRBD1 (6 bases). Germline CDR1 SGHRS, CDR2 YFSETQ. CDR3 length: 14 residues. Between the trimmed V and J ends, which lost 0 bases and 2 bases, there was a span of 6 bases. The chain's CDR3 is CASSLDRAGNTIYF. CDR3 in DNA: TGCGCCAGCAGCTTGGACAGGGCTGGAAACACCATATATTTT.

This rearrangement joins TRBV7-2 to TRBJ2-3; D uncertain. Germline-derived CDR1 and CDR2 are SGHTA and FQGNSA. V was cut by 10 bases and J by 0 bases, with 14 bases left in between. The CDR3 consists of 14 residues. The CDR3 sequence: CATLPGTSTDTQYF. The DNA of the CDR3 is TGTGCCACCCTACCAGGCACTAGCACAGATACGCAGTATTTT.

This sequence joins TRBV6-2 or TRBV6-3 and TRBJ1-1; no definite D call. V dropped 2 bases and J dropped 4 bases, with 14 bases sitting between them. CDR1 is MNHEY, CDR2 SVGEGT, per germline. The CDR3 covers 15 residues. The CDR3 protein is CASSYDDPIPTEAFF. The CDR3 region has the DNA TGTGCCAGCAGTTACGATGACCCAATACCCACTGAAGCTTTCTTT.

The chain links TRBV6-1 to TRBJ2-3; D remains ambiguous. V was cut by 0 bases and J by 4 bases, with 5 bases left in between. This CDR3 spans 13 amino acids. Germline-derived CDR1 and CDR2 are MNHNS and SASEGT. DNA of the CDR3: TGTGCCAGCAGTGAAGCGTATTCAGATACGCAGTATTTT. Its translation is CASSEAYSDTQYF.

V usage is TRBV19 and J usage is TRBJ1-2; D is uncertain. Trimming pared 5 bases from V and 7 bases from J, leaving 11 bases between. The CDR3 runs 12 residues. Germline-derived CDR1 and CDR2 are LNHDA and SQIVND (reference sequence). Here the CDR3 DNA reads TGTGCCAGTAGTTGGGTCGGTAGTGGCTACACCTTC. As protein: CASSWVGSGYTF.

This clone was picked up one time. One end of the junction fails to match germline, which may point to a read error. Distinct nucleotide sequences in the sample also encode this CDR3. The rearrangement links TRBV5-5 to TRBJ1-2; 7 bases agree with TRBD1. The germline V gene encodes CDR1 SGHKS and CDR2 YYEKEE (reference sequence). The CDR3 runs to 14 residues. The CDR3 nucleotides are TGTGCCAGCAGCTTAGGGACAGAATCTTATGACTACACCTTC. Its translation is CASSLGTESYDYTF.

The chain recombines TRBV5-1 with TRBJ2-3, with 8 positions matching TRBD2. The trim removed 6 bases at V and 3 bases at J, leaving 6 bases unmatched. CDR1 is SGHRS, CDR2 YFSETQ, per germline. The CDR3 consists of 14 residues. The CDR3 loop reads CASTSGTRTDTQYF. The CDR3 nucleotides are TGCGCCAGCACCTCGGGGACTAGAACAGATACGCAGTATTTT.

The rearrangement joins TRBV24-1 to TRBJ1-2; 10 bases agree with TRBD1. In germline, CDR1 is KGHDR, CDR2 SFDVKD. V shed 4 bases and J 3 bases; nucleotides not matched to a gene: 7. The CDR3 totals 16 residues. The DNA for the CDR3 is TGTGCCACCAGTGACAATGACAGGGGGCGGGACTATGGCTACACCTTC. Protein sequence: CATSDNDRGRDYGYTF.

The rearrangement uses TRBV6-2 or TRBV6-3 and TRBJ1-5, with 7 positions matching TRBD1. Germline trimming cut 6 bases from V and 2 bases from J; bases unmatched to any gene: 7. Germline CDR1 is MNHEY and CDR2 is SVGEGT. The CDR3 contains 15 residues. The CDR3 reads CASSRQGRGNQPQHF. In DNA form, the CDR3 reads TGTGCCAGCAGCCGACAGGGAAGAGGCAATCAGCCCCAGCATTTT.

This sequence joins TRBV30 and TRBJ1-6, with D perhaps matching TRBD1 (6 bases). The CDR3 is made up of 14 amino acids. Looked up from germline, CDR1 is GTSNPN and CDR2 is SVGIG (reference sequence). The V gene lost 3 bases and the J gene lost 9 bases, with 15 bases spanning the gap. The CDR3 spells CAWRGGGNGSPLHF. The CDR3 DNA reads TGTGCCTGGAGAGGGGGTGGAAACGGTTCACCCCTCCACTTT.

The chain recombines TRBV4-3 with TRBJ1-1, with D uncertain. The V gene lost 4 bases and the J gene lost 5 bases, with 17 bases spanning the gap. The CDR3 sequence is 15 residues long. CDR1 and CDR2 from the germline V gene are LGHNA and YSLEER. The CDR3 loop is CASSPSPTGRTEAFF. The CDR3 region has the DNA TGCGCCAGCAGCCCTTCCCCAACGGGGAGAACTGAAGCTTTCTTT.

The V call is TRBV7-2, the J call TRBJ2-3; D gene unclear. The CDR3 contains 13 residues. Germline assignment: CDR1 SGHTA and CDR2 FQGNSA. The V end lost 1 base, the J end lost 3 bases, and 5 bases lay between the germline ends. For the CDR3, the DNA is TGTGCCAGCAGCTTAGGGGTTACAGATACGCAGTATTTT. This gives the protein CASSLGVTDTQYF.